These T cell receptor beta chains were read from a single sample in a study of blood T cells in healthy people across ages. TCRdb reprocessed the 5' RACE reads via MiXCR and lists one record per CDR3 protein. The sample holds 550,000 to 600,000 distinct CDR3 sequences, roughly 48% seen once. Sequenced: blood. These receptors were obtained from a man at least 80 years old in good health. Both conserved end residues are part of each CDR3. D genes are given only for firm matches. Clone size appears in some rows only: once, few, many, or a class for an expanded clone.

>TRBV5-4|-|TRBD2|TRBJ2-5
TGTGCCAGCAGCTTGGTTAGCGGGGGGGCCGGAGAGACCCAGTACTTC
CASSLVSGGAGETQYF
>TRBV20-1|-|-|TRBJ2-1
TGCAGTGCTAGAGATCTGGGACACTCCGACGGGCAGTTCTTC
CSARDLGHSDGQFF
>TRBV7-9|few|TRBD1|TRBJ2-7
TGTGCCAGCAGCTTAAGGGACAGGGGCAACGAGCAGTACTTC
CASSLRDRGNEQYF
>TRBV7-9|-|-|TRBJ2-6
TGTGCCAGCAGCTCCCCAAAGGACGGGCTCTTTGGGGCCAACGTCCTGACTTTC
CASSSPKDGLFGANVLTF
>TRBV5-1|few|TRBD1|TRBJ2-7
TGCGCCAGCAGCTTGGCAGGACAGGGGCCCTCCTACGAGCAGTACTTC
CASSLAGQGPSYEQYF
>TRBV7-2|-|-|TRBJ2-7
TGTGCCAGCAGCCCTGGTGGGGGTGGCTACGAGCAGTACTTC
CASSPGGGGYEQYF
>TRBV5-1|-|TRBD2|TRBJ2-3
TGCGCCAGCAGCGAGGGACTAGCGGTAGATACGCAGTATTTT
CASSEGLAVDTQYF
>TRBV20-1|-|-|TRBJ2-1
TGCAGTGCTAGACTCTTCCCCGGGACCCGGGCCAATGAGCAGTTCTTC
CSARLFPGTRANEQFF
>TRBV28|few|-|TRBJ2-3
TGTGCCAGCAGTTTACTTGACGGATTCACAGATACGCAGTATTTT
CASSLLDGFTDTQYF
>TRBV11-2|-|-|TRBJ2-1
TGTGCCACCGGTTCCTGCAATGAGCAGTTCTTC
CATGSCNEQFF
>TRBV9|-|TRBD2|TRBJ2-1
TGTGCCAGCAGCACACGCCCCGGGACTAGCGGGGGGCCCCTGGGGAATGAGCAGTTCTTC
CASSTRPGTSGGPLGNEQFF
>TRBV20-1|-|-|TRBJ2-1
TGCAGTGCCCGGTCGGACGCTAACTCCTACAATGAGCAGTTCTTC
CSARSDANSYNEQFF
>TRBV29-1|-|-|TRBJ1-1
TGCAGCGCCCTATACGGTGTCGCTGAAGCTTTCTTT
CSALYGVAEAFF
>TRBV3-1|many|-|TRBJ2-3
TGTGCCAGCAGCCAACATGGTTCATCTGATACGCAGTATTTT
CASSQHGSSDTQYF
>TRBV4-1|-|-|TRBJ1-1
TGCGCCAGCAGCCAAGATGGGATGGTGGGCACTGAAGCTTTCTTT
CASSQDGMVGTEAFF
>TRBV11-2|-|-|TRBJ2-7
TGTGCCAGCAGCTTAGGACCTATAGGCGGGAACCTACCCGAGCAGTACTTC
CASSLGPIGGNLPEQYF
>TRBV12-3/TRBV12-4|once|-|TRBJ2-2
TGTGCCAGCAGTTTACTATGGGGAAGGGGCACCGGGGAGCTGTTTTTT
CASSLLWGRGTGELFF
>TRBV4-3|-|TRBD1|TRBJ1-2
TGCGCCAGCAGCCAAGATACAGGGGGCGACTATGGCTACACCTTC
CASSQDTGGDYGYTF
>TRBV5-4|once|-|TRBJ1-1
TGTGCCAGCAGCTTGAACCCAAGGAACACTGAAGCTTTCTTT
CASSLNPRNTEAFF
>TRBV29-1|few|-|TRBJ1-2
TGCAGCGTTGAAGTACCGCCACCGATCTATGGCTACACCTTC
CSVEVPPPIYGYTF
>TRBV7-9|few|-|TRBJ2-1
TGTGCCAGCAGCTTTGGTGAGCAGTTCTTC
CASSFGEQFF
>TRBV20-1|once|-|TRBJ2-3
TGCAGTGCGGGCCCGGGGACCCCGCAGTATTTT
CSAGPGTPQYF
>TRBV28|few|-|TRBJ1-2
TGTGCCACCCTGCTTCAGGGTACCTATGGCTACACCTTC
CATLLQGTYGYTF
>TRBV20-1|-|TRBD2|TRBJ2-3
TGCAGTGTTAGGGAGGGCTCAGATACGCAGTATTTT
CSVREGSDTQYF
>TRBV5-1|few|TRBD1|TRBJ2-3
TGCGCCAGCAGCTTGGTGGACAGGGCCTTCGGCACAGATACGCAGTATTTT
CASSLVDRAFGTDTQYF
>TRBV6-5|-|-|TRBJ2-6
TGTGCCAGCAGTCCCGGGCTCCCTGGGGCCAACGTCCTGACTTTC
CASSPGLPGANVLTF